These 26 T cell receptor beta chains came from one sample sequenced in a study of cytomegalovirus exposure and HLA in healthy donors. 13 Jbeta primers and 60 Vbeta primers were used for the PCR. Clones were sequenced by immunoSEQ multiplex PCR, and TCRdb holds only the in-frame ones, with some missing. The sample shows over 100,000 clones, about 62% of them seen only once. The sample was PBMCs. These receptors all stem from a woman in her 40s in good health and CMV-seropositive.

This clone was counted between two and nine times. The chain recombines TRBV7-3 with TRBJ2-1, with D perhaps TRBD2 (6 bases). Germline V gives CDR1 SGHTA, CDR2 FQGTGA. V dropped 5 bases and J dropped 4 bases, with 18 bases sitting between them. The CDR3 is 16 residues long. CDR3 amino acids: CASSPIGAGQYNEQFF. The CDR3 region has the DNA TGTGCCAGCAGCCCGATAGGGGCGGGGCAGTACAATGAGCAGTTCTTC.

The rearrangement links TRBV6-1 to TRBJ1-1, with a tentative D call TRBD1 (6 bases). V was clipped by 7 bases and J by 2 bases, with 17 bases between them. This CDR3 has 15 amino acids. From germline, CDR1 is MNHNS and CDR2 SASEGT. CDR3 sequence: CASILQGGVNTEAFF. The CDR3 DNA reads TGTGCCAGCATCTTACAGGGTGGGGTCAACACTGAAGCTTTCTTT.

The genes are TRBV7-4 and TRBJ1-1, with 9 nucleotides matching TRBD1. Germline V gives CDR1 SGHVT, CDR2 SQSDAQ. The CDR3 totals 18 residues. V lost 0 bases, J lost 1 base, and 9 bases stayed unmatched. The DNA for the CDR3 is TGTGCCAGCAGCTTAGCCTGCTCCCTGACAGGGGGGAACACTGAAGCTTTCTTT. It translates to CASSLACSLTGGNTEAFF.

On this clone: Other nucleotide sequences in the sample specify the same CDR3. This chain links TRBV7-3 with TRBJ2-1; the match to TRBD2 covers 7 bases. The CDR3 extends over 14 amino acids. The germline V gene has CDR1 SGHTA and CDR2 FQGTGA. V lost 3 bases to trimming and J lost 7 bases; unmatched junction nucleotides: 6. In DNA form, the CDR3 reads TGTGCCAGCAGCTTCAATAGCGGGTCTAATGAGCAGTTCTTC. Translated, it gives CASSFNSGSNEQFF.

The chain employs TRBV5-1 and TRBJ1-2; D perhaps matches TRBD1 (6 bases). V was clipped by 4 bases and J by 0 bases, with 13 bases between them. The germline CDR1 and CDR2 sequences are SGHRS and YFSETQ. The CDR3 length is 15 residues. CDR3 sequence: CASSPGTLANYGYTF. The CDR3 region has the DNA TGCGCCAGCAGCCCCGGGACACTAGCTAACTATGGCTACACCTTC.

The chain recombines TRBV28 with TRBJ2-1; TRBD1 agrees at 12 bases. Germline values: CDR1 MDHEN, CDR2 SYDVKM. This CDR3 spans 14 amino acids. Trimming at V came to 10 bases and at J to 8 bases, leaving 9 bases not matched to a gene. CDR3 in amino acids: CATAGTGGGYEQFF. CDR3 sequence (DNA): TGTGCCACCGCGGGGACAGGGGGCGGTTATGAGCAGTTCTTC.

This chain links TRBV7-9 with TRBJ2-3; D is unclear. The CDR3 extends over 14 amino acids. Germline V CDR1 and CDR2: SEHNR, FQNEAQ (reference sequence). V lost 5 bases and J 1 base, leaving 10 bases between the germline ends. CDR3 nucleotides: TGTGCCAGCAGCCTTCGACAAGGCACAGATACGCAGTATTTT. It translates to CASSLRQGTDTQYF.

The chain uses TRBV10-3 and TRBJ2-7, with D possibly TRBD1 on 6 matching bases. V dropped 4 bases and J dropped 5 bases, with 18 bases sitting between them. This CDR3 has 15 amino acids. Germline CDR1 reads ENHRY; CDR2 reads SYGVKD. CDR3 sequence (DNA): TGTGCCATCAGTGTGTCCCGGTCCAGGGGCGACGAGCAGTACTTC. Its translation is CAISVSRSRGDEQYF.

The V call is TRBV7-8, the J call TRBJ1-3; D not resolved. The V end was cut by 1 base, the J end by 0 bases, with 10 bases between. Germline V gene sequence: CDR1 SGHVS, CDR2 FQNEAQ. The CDR3 contains 16 residues. The CDR3 protein is CASSLVTESSGNTIYF. In nucleotides, the CDR3 is TGTGCCAGCAGCTTAGTTACCGAGAGCTCTGGAAACACCATATATTTT.

The rearrangement uses TRBV5-6 and TRBJ2-7; TRBD1 is a possible D gene (5 bases). The CDR3 is 12 residues long. Germline V gene data show CDR1 as SGHDT and CDR2 as YYEEEE. V lost 1 base and J 6 bases, leaving 8 bases between the germline ends. The CDR3 DNA is TGTGCCAGCAGCTTGAGGGGTCCCGAGCAGTACTTC. This gives the protein CASSLRGPEQYF. The full variable domain, completed using reference TRBV5-6 and TRBJ2-7, is DAGVTQSPTHLIKTRGQQVTLRCSPKSGHDTVSWYQQALGQGPQFIFQYYEEEERQRGNFPDRFSGHQFPNYSSELNVNALLLGDSALYLCASSLRGPEQYFGPGTRLTVT.

CDR3 amino acids: CASGAFQNTGELFF. DNA for the CDR3: TGTGCCAGCGGGGCCTTTCAAAACACCGGGGAGCTGTTTTTT. This sequence joins TRBV2 and TRBJ2-2, with a tentative D call TRBD1 (5 bases). Germline CDR1 is SNHLY and CDR2 is FYNNEI. The V gene lost 8 bases and the J gene lost 2 bases, with 12 bases spanning the gap. The CDR3 consists of 14 residues.

This sequence joins TRBV6-5 and TRBJ1-2; perhaps TRBD1 as D (5 bases). This CDR3 comprises 13 residues. Trimming took 1 base from V and 10 from J, leaving 13 bases between them. Germline lookup yields CDR1 MNHEY and CDR2 SVGAGI. The CDR3 reads CASSYLGQKSYTF. Here the CDR3 DNA reads TGTGCCAGCAGTTACTTAGGACAAAAATCCTACACCTTC.

This clone was found a few times. The chain couples TRBV28 to TRBJ1-2; weak D call: TRBD1 (6 bases). Trimming shortened V by 7 bases and J by 4 bases, and 16 bases separated the two germline ends. This CDR3 is built from 14 residues. Germline lookup yields CDR1 MDHEN and CDR2 SYDVKM. In DNA form, the CDR3 reads TGTGCCAGCACCTCCGGCGGACAGTTCTATGGCTACACCTTC. It yields the protein CASTSGGQFYGYTF.

DNA of the CDR3: TGTGCCATCAGGGGCGAACAGGGTCCTAGCAATCAGCCCCAGCATTTT. Translated, it gives CAIRGEQGPSNQPQHF. The V and J genes are TRBV10-3 and TRBJ1-5; D might be TRBD1 (6 bases). Germline V gene data show CDR1 as ENHRY and CDR2 as SYGVKD. CDR3 length equals 16 residues. V gave up 6 bases and J gave up 0 bases, with 15 bases separating them.

The chain joins TRBV9 to TRBJ2-2, with D maybe TRBD2 (6 bases). Germline V gene data show CDR1 as SGDLS and CDR2 as YYNGEE. This CDR3 region has 15 residues. V was trimmed by 0 bases and J by 1 base, leaving 7 bases between them. The CDR3 DNA reads as TGTGCCAGCAGCGTAGCGGGACTGAACACCGGGGAGCTGTTTTTT. It specifies CASSVAGLNTGELFF.

The chain carries TRBV30 and TRBJ1-2, with D hard to call. CDR3 length: 15 amino acids. Germline V gives CDR1 GTSNPN, CDR2 SVGIG (reference sequence). Deletions cut 0 bases from V and 1 base from J, with 12 bases between. Here the CDR3 DNA reads TGTGCCTGGAGTGTACGGGAAAAACTTAACTATGGCTACACCTTC. Its protein is CAWSVREKLNYGYTF. Variable domain in full (rest from reference TRBV30 and TRBJ1-2): SQTIHQWPATLVQPVGSPLSLECTVEGTSNPNLYWYRQAAGRGLQLLFYSVGIGQISSEVPQNLSASRPQDRQFILSSKKLLLSDSGFYLCAWSVREKLNYGYTFGSGTRLTVV.

The CDR3 DNA is TGTGCCAGCATCTTTAGGGGTGGCTATGGCTACACCTTC. Its translation is CASIFRGGYGYTF. The chain combines TRBV21-1 with TRBJ1-2; the table's TRBD1 call for D was not verified on the DNA. TRBV21-1 is noted as a pseudogene. CDR3 length: 13 residues.

The chain employs TRBV7-9 and TRBJ2-7, with D perhaps TRBD1 (5 bases). Germline CDR1 reads SEHNR; CDR2 reads FQNEAQ (reference sequence). Trimming stripped 8 bases from V and 9 bases from J, with 20 bases between. CDR3 length: 13 amino acids. CDR3 sequence: CASGPPAGWWQYF. The CDR3 DNA is TGTGCCAGCGGACCTCCGGCAGGGTGGTGGCAGTACTTC.

V usage is TRBV11-3 and J usage is TRBJ2-2; 7 nucleotides agree with TRBD1. Germline trimming cut 5 bases from V and 1 base from J; bases unmatched to any gene: 4. The CDR3 is 15 amino acids. CDR1 and CDR2 from the germline V gene are SGHNT and YENEEA. The chain's CDR3 is CASSPGTVNTGELFF. In nucleotides, the CDR3 is TGTGCCAGCAGCCCCGGGACAGTGAACACCGGGGAGCTGTTTTTT.

The gene calls are TRBV7-9 and TRBJ2-3, with D perhaps TRBD1 (5 bases). Looked up from germline, CDR1 is SEHNR and CDR2 is FQNEAQ (reference sequence). Trimming removed 3 bases at V and 3 bases at J, with 13 bases between. This CDR3 is built from 15 residues. CDR3 in amino acids: CASSFLQDGTDTQYF. The CDR3 nucleotides read TGTGCCAGCAGCTTCCTACAGGACGGGACAGATACGCAGTATTTT.

The chain couples TRBV9 to TRBJ1-4; 7 bases are shared with TRBD1. The CDR3 is 16 residues long. Germline CDR1 and CDR2: SGDLS and YYNGEE. Trimming at V came to 2 bases and at J to 3 bases, leaving 7 bases not matched to a gene. CDR3 protein: CASSVSQGTANEKLFF. Written as DNA, the CDR3 is TGTGCCAGCAGCGTCTCTCAAGGGACAGCTAATGAAAAACTGTTTTTT.

This clone was seen only a few times. The chain employs TRBV2 and TRBJ2-7; D is uncertain. Germline V gives CDR1 SNHLY, CDR2 FYNNEI. V shed 4 bases and J shed 6 bases, with 16 bases lying between them. This CDR3 is 14 amino acids long. The CDR3 protein is CASSARNLALEQYF. DNA of the CDR3: TGTGCCAGCAGTGCTAGGAACTTGGCCCTCGAGCAGTACTTC.

V gene TRBV9 combines with J gene TRBJ2-5, with D perhaps matching TRBD2 (5 bases). The V end was cut by 0 bases, the J end by 2 bases, with 8 bases between. The CDR3 loop spans 14 amino acids. Germline CDR1 reads SGDLS; CDR2 reads YYNGEE. CDR3 loop: CASSVGRGQETQYF. The CDR3 DNA reads TGTGCCAGCAGCGTAGGCCGGGGACAAGAGACCCAGTACTTC.

The gene calls are TRBV14 and TRBJ2-3; D perhaps matches TRBD2 (6 bases). Trimming shortened V by 4 bases and J by 3 bases, and 11 bases separated the two germline ends. Germline-derived CDR1 and CDR2 are SGHDN and FVKESK. This CDR3 has 14 amino acids. The DNA for the CDR3 is TGTGCCAGCAGCCGACTACTAGCAACAGATACGCAGTATTTT. It is translated as CASSRLLATDTQYF.

The V and J genes are TRBV6-5 and TRBJ2-7, with D perhaps matching TRBD2 (6 bases). The ends were cut back, 5 bases at V and 2 bases at J, with 13 bases in the middle. This CDR3 has 14 residues. Germline CDR1 is MNHEY and CDR2 is SVGAGI. The CDR3 DNA reads TGTGCCAGCAGTCACCGGGACTTAACCTACGAGCAGTACTTC. Translating gives CASSHRDLTYEQYF.

This sequence joins TRBV18 and TRBJ1-1; a weak D match, TRBD1 (6 bases). CDR3 length: 14 residues. V lost 5 bases and J 3 bases, leaving 13 bases between the germline ends. Germline values: CDR1 KGHSH, CDR2 LQKENI. The CDR3 spells CASSTTGRDTEAFF. As DNA, the CDR3 is TGTGCCAGCTCAACTACAGGGAGGGACACTGAAGCTTTCTTT.